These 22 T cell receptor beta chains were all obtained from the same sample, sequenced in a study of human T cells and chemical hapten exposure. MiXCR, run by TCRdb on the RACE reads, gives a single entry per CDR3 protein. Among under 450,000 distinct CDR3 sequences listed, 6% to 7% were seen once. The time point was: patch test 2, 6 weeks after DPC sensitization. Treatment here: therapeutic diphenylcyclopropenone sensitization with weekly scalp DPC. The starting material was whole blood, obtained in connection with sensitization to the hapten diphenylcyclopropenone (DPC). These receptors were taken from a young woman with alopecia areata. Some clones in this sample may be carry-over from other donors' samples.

This CDR3 is CASSRISKDLRDRGHEQYF. In DNA form, the CDR3 reads TGTGCCAGCAGCCGGATATCCAAAGACTTGCGGGACAGGGGCCACGAGCAGTACTTC. This sequence joins TRBV14 and TRBJ2-7, with 10 bases fitting TRBD1. Germline V gene lookup returns CDR1 SGHDN and CDR2 FVKESK. Trimming took 4 bases from V and 5 from J; bases not matched to a gene: 20. The CDR3 has 19 residues.

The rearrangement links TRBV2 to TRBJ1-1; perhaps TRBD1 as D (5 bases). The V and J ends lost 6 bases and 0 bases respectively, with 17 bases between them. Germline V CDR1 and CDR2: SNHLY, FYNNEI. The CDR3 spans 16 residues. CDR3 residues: CASSQGSGIMNTEAFF. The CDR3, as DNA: TGTGCCAGCAGCCAAGGGTCAGGGATTATGAACACTGAAGCTTTCTTT.

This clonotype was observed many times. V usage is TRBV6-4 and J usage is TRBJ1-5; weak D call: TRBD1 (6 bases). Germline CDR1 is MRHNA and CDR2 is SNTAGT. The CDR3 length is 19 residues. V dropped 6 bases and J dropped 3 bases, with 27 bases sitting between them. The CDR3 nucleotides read TGTGCCAGCAGGCCTCTTATGGACAGCGACTTAACACCCAATCAGCCCCAGCATTTT. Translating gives CASRPLMDSDLTPNQPQHF.

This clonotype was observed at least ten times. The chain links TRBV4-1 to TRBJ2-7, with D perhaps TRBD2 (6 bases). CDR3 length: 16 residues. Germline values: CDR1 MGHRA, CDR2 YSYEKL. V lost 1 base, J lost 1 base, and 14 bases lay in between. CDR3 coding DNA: TGCGCCAGCAGCCAAGTACTAGCCGTTCCTTCCTACGAGCAGTACTTC. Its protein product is CASSQVLAVPSYEQYF.

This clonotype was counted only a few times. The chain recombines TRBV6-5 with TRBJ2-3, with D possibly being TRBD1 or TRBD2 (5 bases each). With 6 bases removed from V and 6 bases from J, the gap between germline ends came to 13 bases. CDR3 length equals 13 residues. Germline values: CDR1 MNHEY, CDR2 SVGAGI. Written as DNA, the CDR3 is TGTGCCAGCAGCCGGGGCTCATTTGATACGCAGTATTTT. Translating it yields CASSRGSFDTQYF.

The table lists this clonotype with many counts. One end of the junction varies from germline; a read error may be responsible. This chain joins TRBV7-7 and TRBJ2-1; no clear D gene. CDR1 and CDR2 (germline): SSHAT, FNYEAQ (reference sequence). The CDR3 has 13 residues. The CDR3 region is CASSYGQASEQFF. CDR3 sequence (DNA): TGTGCTAGCAGCTATGGGCAAGCCAGTGAGCAGTTCTTC. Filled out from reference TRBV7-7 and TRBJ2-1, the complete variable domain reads GAGVSQSPRYKVTKRGQDVTLRCDPISSHATLYWYQQALGQGPEFLTYFNYEAQPDKSGLPSDRFSAERPEGSISTLTIQRTEQRDSAMYRCASSYGQASEQFFGPGTRLTVL.

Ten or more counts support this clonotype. CDR3 sequence: CASTTFTEAFF. The CDR3 DNA sequence: TGTGCCAGCACCACGTTCACTGAAGCTTTCTTT. This chain joins TRBV5-8 and TRBJ1-1; D remains ambiguous. Germline V gives CDR1 SGHTS, CDR2 YDEGEE. V was shortened by 6 bases and J by 4 bases, with 7 bases between the two germline ends. The CDR3 covers 11 residues.

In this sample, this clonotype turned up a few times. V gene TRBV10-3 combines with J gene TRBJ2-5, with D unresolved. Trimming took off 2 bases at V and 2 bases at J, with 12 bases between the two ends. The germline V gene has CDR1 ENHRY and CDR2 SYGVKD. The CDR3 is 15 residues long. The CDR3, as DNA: TGTGCCATCAGTGAGGTCTGGACGGTGCAAGAGACCCAGTACTTC. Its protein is CAISEVWTVQETQYF.

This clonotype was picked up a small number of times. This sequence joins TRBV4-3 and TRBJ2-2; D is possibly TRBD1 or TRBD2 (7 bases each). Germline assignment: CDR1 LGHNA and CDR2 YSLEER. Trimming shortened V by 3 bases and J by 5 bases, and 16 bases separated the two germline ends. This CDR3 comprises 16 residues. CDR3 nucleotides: TGCGCCAGCAGCCAGGCAGGGGGGGTAAGGACCGGGGAGCTGTTTTTT. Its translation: CASSQAGGVRTGELFF.

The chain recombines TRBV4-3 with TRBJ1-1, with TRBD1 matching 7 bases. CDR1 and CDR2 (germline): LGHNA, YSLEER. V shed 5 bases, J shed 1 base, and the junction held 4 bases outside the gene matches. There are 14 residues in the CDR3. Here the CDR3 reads CASSVDRRNTEAFF. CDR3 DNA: TGCGCCAGCAGCGTGGACAGGAGGAACACTGAAGCTTTCTTT.

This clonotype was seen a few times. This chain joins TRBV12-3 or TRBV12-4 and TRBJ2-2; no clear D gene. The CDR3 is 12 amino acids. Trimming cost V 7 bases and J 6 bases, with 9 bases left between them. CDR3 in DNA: TGTGCCAGCACCTTTAGAGCCGGGGAGCTGTTTTTT. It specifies CASTFRAGELFF.

CDR3 loop: CASSAVGGWGFNEQYF. For the CDR3, the DNA is TGTGCCAGCAGTGCGGTCGGGGGCTGGGGGTTTAACGAGCAGTACTTC. The V gene is TRBV2, the J gene TRBJ2-7; D might be TRBD1 or TRBD2, each matching 6 bases. V lost 4 bases and J 5 bases, leaving 21 bases between the germline ends. The germline gives CDR1 SNHLY, CDR2 FYNNEI. CDR3 length: 16 amino acids.

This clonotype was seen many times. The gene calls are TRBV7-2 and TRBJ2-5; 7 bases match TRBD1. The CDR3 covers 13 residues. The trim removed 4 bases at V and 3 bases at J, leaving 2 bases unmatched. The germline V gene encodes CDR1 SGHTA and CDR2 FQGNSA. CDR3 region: CASSSGQKETQYF. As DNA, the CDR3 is TGTGCCAGCAGCTCGGGACAGAAAGAGACCCAGTACTTC.

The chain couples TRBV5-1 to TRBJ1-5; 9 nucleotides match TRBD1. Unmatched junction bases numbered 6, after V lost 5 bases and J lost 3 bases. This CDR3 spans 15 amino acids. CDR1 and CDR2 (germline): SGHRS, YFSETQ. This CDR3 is CASRYGQGPNQPQHF. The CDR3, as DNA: TGCGCCAGCAGATACGGACAGGGGCCCAATCAGCCCCAGCATTTT.

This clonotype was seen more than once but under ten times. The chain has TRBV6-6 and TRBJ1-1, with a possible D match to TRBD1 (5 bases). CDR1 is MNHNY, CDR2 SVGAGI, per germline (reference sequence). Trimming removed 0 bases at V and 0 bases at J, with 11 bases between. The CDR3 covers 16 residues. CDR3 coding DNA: TGTGCCAGCAGTTACTCAACAGGTGACTTGAACACTGAAGCTTTCTTT. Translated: CASSYSTGDLNTEAFF.

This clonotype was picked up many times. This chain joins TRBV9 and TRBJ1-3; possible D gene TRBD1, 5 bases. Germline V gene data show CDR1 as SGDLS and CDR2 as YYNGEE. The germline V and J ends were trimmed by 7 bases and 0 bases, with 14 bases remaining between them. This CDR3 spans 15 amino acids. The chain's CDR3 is CASGNGANSGNTIYF. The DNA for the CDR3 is TGTGCCAGCGGGAACGGGGCGAACTCTGGAAACACCATATATTTT.

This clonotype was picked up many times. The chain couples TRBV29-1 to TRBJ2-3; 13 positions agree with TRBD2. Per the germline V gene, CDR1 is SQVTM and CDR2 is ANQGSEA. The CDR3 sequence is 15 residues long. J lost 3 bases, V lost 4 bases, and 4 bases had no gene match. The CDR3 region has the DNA TGCAGCGTTGGAACTAGCGGGGGGGCGACAGATACGCAGTATTTT. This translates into CSVGTSGGATDTQYF.

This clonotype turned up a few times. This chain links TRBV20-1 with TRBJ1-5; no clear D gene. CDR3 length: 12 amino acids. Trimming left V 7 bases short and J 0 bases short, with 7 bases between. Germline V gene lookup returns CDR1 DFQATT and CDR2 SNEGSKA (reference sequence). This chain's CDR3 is CSVPTSNQPQHF. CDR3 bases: TGCAGTGTACCAACTAGCAATCAGCCCCAGCATTTT.

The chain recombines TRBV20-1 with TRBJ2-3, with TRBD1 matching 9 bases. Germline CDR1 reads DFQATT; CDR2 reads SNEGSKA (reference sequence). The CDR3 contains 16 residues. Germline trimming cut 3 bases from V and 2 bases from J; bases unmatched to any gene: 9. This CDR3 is CSARRMGQGPTDTQYF. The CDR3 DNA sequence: TGCAGTGCTAGGAGAATGGGACAGGGCCCCACAGATACGCAGTATTTT.

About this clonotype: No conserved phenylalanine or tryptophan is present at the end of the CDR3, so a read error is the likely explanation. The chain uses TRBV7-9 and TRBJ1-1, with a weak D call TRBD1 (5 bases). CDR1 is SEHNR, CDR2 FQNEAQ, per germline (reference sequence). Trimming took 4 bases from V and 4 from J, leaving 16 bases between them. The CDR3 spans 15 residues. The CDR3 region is CASSSPAGRATEAFL. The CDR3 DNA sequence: TGTGCCAGCAGCTCGCCCGCAGGGAGGGCCACTGAAGCTTTCCTT.

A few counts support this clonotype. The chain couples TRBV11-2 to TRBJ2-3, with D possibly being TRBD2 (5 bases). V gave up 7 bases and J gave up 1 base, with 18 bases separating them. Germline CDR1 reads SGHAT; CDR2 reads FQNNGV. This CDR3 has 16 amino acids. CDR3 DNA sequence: TGTGCCAGCATCTATTCGAAGGACTGGGGCACAGATACGCAGTATTTT. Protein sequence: CASIYSKDWGTDTQYF.

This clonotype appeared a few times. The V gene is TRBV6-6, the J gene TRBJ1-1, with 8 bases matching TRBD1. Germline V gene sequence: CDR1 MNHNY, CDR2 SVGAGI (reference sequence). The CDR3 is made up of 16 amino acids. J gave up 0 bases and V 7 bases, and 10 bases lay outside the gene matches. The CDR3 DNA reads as TGTGCCAGCACGGCAGGGGGCCCGGCGATGAACACTGAAGCTTTCTTT. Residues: CASTAGGPAMNTEAFF.